The TCR beta chain described here comes from a study of T cells expressing NK-cell markers (dated by TCRdb to about 2020). With regard to the full study: Three sorted T-cell subsets (CD3+CD56+NKG2C+, CD3+CD56+NKG2C- and CD3+CD56-NKG2C+) from roughly 8 donors had their TCR beta-chain repertoires profiled. Randomly selected healthy volunteers, three men and five women, were used as the eight sequenced donors. The libraries were sequenced on Illumina HiSeq 2000/2500, MiSeq or NextSeq, producing 2 x 150 bp reads. Of the eight sequenced donors, seven were found to be HCMV-seropositive and one was found to be HCMV-seronegative.

HCMV serostatus was determined by detecting HCMV-specific IgG in serum with a commercial ELISA kit. Peripheral blood mononuclear cells were isolated from blood by Ficoll density gradient centrifugation. The reads were generated on an Illumina HiSeq 2000. TCR beta cDNA libraries were made by 5'RACE template switching that added a universal primer site and unique molecular identifiers. cDNA synthesis was primed from the TCR beta constant segment and was followed by two successive PCR amplification steps. The study's processing was this. MIGEC was used to demultiplex reads and group reads by UMI, and MiTCR was used to assemble and quantify clonotypes. To exclude erroneous sequences, any TCR cDNA sequence not supported by at least two reads was discarded. The tcR package was used for downstream repertoire analysis, and clonotypes were matched across fractions by CDR3 nucleotide sequence plus V segment. VDJmatch was used to annotate antigen specificity against VDJdb, with one amino acid substitution in CDR3 allowed. TCRdb reprocessed the raw reads; every CDR3 protein sequence is a single record, and DNA is not supplied. Clone size and V and J calls follow TCRdb, not the original study. This sample's table carries roughly 160,000 distinct CDR3 sequences. The top ten clonotypes cover 15% to 20% of the sample.

Points on this clonotype: Its binding antigen is unknown.

Counted from cysteine to phenylalanine, this CDR3 has 17 amino acids. This entry has no DNA. Taken from the germline V gene, the CDR1 and CDR2 loops are SGDLS and YYNGEE. Study-wide findings and limitations: In six donors, the dominant CD3+CD56+NKG2C+ clonotypes were among the top 10 CD8+ clonotypes and accounted for about 1.0-7.5% of CD8+ T cells. Those dominant clonotypes were again the most abundant among CD3+CD56-NKG2C+ cells in a handful of donors, at about 28.3-60.1%. Whether the expanded NKG2C-expressing T cell clones were specific for HCMV antigens was left unclear.

Sequenced sample: blood T cells: a sorted CD56 or NKG2C T cell subset, CD4+ or CD8+ T cells, or bulk PBMC T cells (not recorded which). The sequence came from a woman aged 18 to 75 in good health. The chain is assembled from TRBV9 and TRBJ1-5; no DNA is available, so the TRBD1 call from TCRdb remains unchecked. The encoded CDR3 is CASSDKGQEESNQPQHF.